This note documents a single T cell receptor (beta chain) sequence. TCRB transcripts that were expressed got sequenced, as all of the isolated RNA had been reverse transcribed. The data were produced by immunoSEQ multiplex PCR, yet TCRdb's version contains in-frame clones alone and is incomplete. The sample lists over 150,000 clones, about 8.5% occurring once. The data originate from a study of beta chain features in type 1 diabetes. V dropped 5 bases and J dropped 0 bases, with 14 bases sitting between them. Germline V gene data show CDR1 as SGHTA and CDR2 as FQGNSA. This CDR3 has 16 amino acids. The V and J genes are TRBV7-2 and TRBJ1-3; D might be TRBD1 (6 bases). The receptor was derived from a man between 18 and 29 years old in good health. Source material: central memory CD4+ T cells from blood. CDR3 nucleotides: TGTGCCAGCAGCCTCGGGACAAAGTACTCTGGAAACACCATATATTTT. It yields the protein CASSLGTKYSGNTIYF.